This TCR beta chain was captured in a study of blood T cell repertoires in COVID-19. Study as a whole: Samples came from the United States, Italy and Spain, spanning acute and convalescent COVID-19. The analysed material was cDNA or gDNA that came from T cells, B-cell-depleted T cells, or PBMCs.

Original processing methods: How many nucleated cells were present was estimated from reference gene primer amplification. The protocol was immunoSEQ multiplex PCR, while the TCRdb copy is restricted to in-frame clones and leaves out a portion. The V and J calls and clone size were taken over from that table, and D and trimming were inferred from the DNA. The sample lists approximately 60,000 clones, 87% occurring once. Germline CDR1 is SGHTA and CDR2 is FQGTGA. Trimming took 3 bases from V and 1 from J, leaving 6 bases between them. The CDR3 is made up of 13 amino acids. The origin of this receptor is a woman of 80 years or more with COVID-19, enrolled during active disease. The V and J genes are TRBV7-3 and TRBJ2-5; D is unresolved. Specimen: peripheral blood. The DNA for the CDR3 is TGTGCCAGCAGCTTCTCGGTCCAAGAGACCCAGTACTTC. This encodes CASSFSVQETQYF.